This is a list of T cell receptor beta chains from one sample in a study of blood T cells in healthy people across ages. TCRdb re-called the 5' RACE reads with MiXCR, one entry per CDR3 protein. The sample lists about 320,000 distinct CDR3 sequences; 25% to 30% were seen once. The sequencing sample was made of blood. These receptors were collected from a woman aged 65 to 85 in good health. CDR3s include the opening cysteine and the closing phenylalanine or tryptophan. Each record gives: V gene, clone size, J gene, D gene, CDR3 DNA, CDR3 protein. A D gene is named only where the DNA matches it firmly. For some rows the clone size is stated as once, few or many, or as a class when expanded; others skip it.

>TRBV5-4|.|TRBJ1-2|.
TGTGCCAGCAGCCCAGACGGCGACTATGGCTACACCTTC
CASSPDGDYGYTF
>TRBV29-1|many|TRBJ2-4|.
TGCAGCGTTGGGAGTGGGGCCCTGGGCCAAAACATTCAGTACTTC
CSVGSGALGQNIQYF
>TRBV19|few|TRBJ2-6|.
TGTGCCAGTAGTTCCTCCACGGCAGGGGTATTCGGGGCCAACGTCCTGACTTTC
CASSSSTAGVFGANVLTF
>TRBV5-1|few|TRBJ1-2|.
TGCGCCAGCAGCTGGCCGGACAGCTATGGCTACACCTTC
CASSWPDSYGYTF
>TRBV27|many|TRBJ2-1|.
TGTGCCAGCAGCCACTCGGACGGAGCTTACAATGAGCAGTTCTTC
CASSHSDGAYNEQFF
>TRBV29-1|few|TRBJ2-3|.
TGCAGCGTTGGGCAGGCCACAGATACGCAGTATTTT
CSVGQATDTQYF
>TRBV12-3/TRBV12-4|.|TRBJ1-2|.
TGTGCCAGCAGTCTAGGGCCGTCCTTAAATTACGAATTC
CASSLGPSLNYEF
>TRBV5-6|few|TRBJ2-1|TRBD2
TGTGCCAGCAGCAGATCCCTAGCGGGAGTTTACTACAATGAGCAATTCTTC
CASSRSLAGVYYNEQFF
>TRBV7-4|.|TRBJ1-3|.
TGTGCCAGCAGCTGTGCTGAAGGAAACACCATATATTTT
CASSCAEGNTIYF
>TRBV6-1|few|TRBJ2-5|.
TGTGCCAGCAGTGAGCAGGGGAAAGAGACCCAGTACTTC
CASSEQGKETQYF
>TRBV19|.|TRBJ1-1|TRBD1
TGTGCCAGTAGTAGGGGACAGACACTTAACACTGAAGCTCTCTTT
CASSRGQTLNTEALF
>TRBV20-1|.|TRBJ1-4|TRBD1
TGCAGTGCTACCGGGACAGGATCCGAAAAACTGTTTTTT
CSATGTGSEKLFF
>TRBV15|few|TRBJ2-1|TRBD1
TGTGCCGCCGCAATGGCGGCAGGGGGCATGGACAATGAGCAGTTCTTC
CAAAMAAGGMDNEQFF
>TRBV28|.|TRBJ2-7|.
TGTGCCAGCAGACCGGCCGGGGCCGGGGGCAGCTACGAGCAGTACTTC
CASRPAGAGGSYEQYF
>TRBV19|.|TRBJ2-1|TRBD2
TGTGCCAGTACGACTAGCGGGAGCAATGAGCAGTTCTTC
CASTTSGSNEQFF
>TRBV7-3|.|TRBJ1-6|.
TGTGCCAGCAGCTTAACAGGGACCGATAATTCACCCCTCCACTTT
CASSLTGTDNSPLHF
>TRBV6-2/TRBV6-3|few|TRBJ2-4|TRBD2
TGTGCCAGCAGCCCCGTGACTAGCGGCAAAAACATTCAGTACTTC
CASSPVTSGKNIQYF
>TRBV5-1|many|TRBJ2-1|TRBD1
TGCGCCAGCAGCCCTACAGGGGATGAGCAGTTCTTC
CASSPTGDEQFF
>TRBV9|.|TRBJ1-4|.
TGTGCCAGCAGCGTAATGTCAACTAATGAAAAACTGTTTTTT
CASSVMSTNEKLFF
>TRBV7-2|few|TRBJ2-7|TRBD2
TGTGCCAGCAGACCAGGGACTAGCGGCGCCTACGAGCAGTGCTTC
CASRPGTSGAYEQCF
>TRBV28|few|TRBJ2-5|.
TGTGCCAGCAGAACTGAGTGGGAGGTGTCTGAGACCCAGTACTTC
CASRTEWEVSETQYF
>TRBV5-6|few|TRBJ2-1|TRBD2
TGTGCCAGCAGCTTCGGACTAGCGGAAGTTAGGGATGAGCAGTTCTTC
CASSFGLAEVRDEQFF
>TRBV18|few|TRBJ1-5|.
TGTGCCAGCTCACGGGAGGAGAGTCAGCCCCAGCATTTT
CASSREESQPQHF
>TRBV20-1|few|TRBJ2-7|TRBD2
TGCAGTGCTAGCGGTCCTAGCGGGAGTTACGAGCAGTACTTC
CSASGPSGSYEQYF
>TRBV20-1|few|TRBJ2-1|TRBD2
TGCAGTGCTAGACTAGCGGGAGAGGATGAGCAGTTCTTC
CSARLAGEDEQFF
>TRBV6-1|few|TRBJ1-1|.
TGTGCCAGCGGGGAGACCGTGAACACTGAAGCTTTCTTT
CASGETVNTEAFF
>TRBV27|.|TRBJ2-5|.
TGTGCCAACAGTCGGGTGGGGGAGACCCAGTACTTC
CANSRVGETQYF
>TRBV5-1|.|TRBJ1-4|.
TGCGCCAGCAGCCATATGGCCGATACTGCTGAAAAACTGTTTTTT
CASSHMADTAEKLFF
>TRBV20-1|.|TRBJ1-1|.
TGCAGTGCTAGAGACACCGGCCTTGTTCCTTTCTTT
CSARDTGLVPFF
>TRBV28|.|TRBJ2-7|.
TGTGCCAGCACCCCCAGGGGAGTCTACTACGAGCAGTACTTC
CASTPRGVYYEQYF
>TRBV20-1|few|TRBJ2-4|.
TGCAGTGCTTGCCTTGATGGGGAAAACATTCAGTACTTC
CSACLDGENIQYF
>TRBV18|.|TRBJ2-1|TRBD2
TGTGCCAGCGTCAGGACTAGCGGAATCAATGAGCAGTTCTTC
CASVRTSGINEQFF
>TRBV18|few|TRBJ2-3|TRBD2
TGTGCCAGCTCACCTCTAGCGGGAGGGCCAGATACGCAGTATTTT
CASSPLAGGPDTQYF
>TRBV20-1|few|TRBJ2-5|.
TGCAGTGCTCCTTCCAAGTTGAGGGTGGGGGAGACCCAGTACTTC
CSAPSKLRVGETQYF
>TRBV10-3|few|TRBJ2-1|.
TGTGCCATCAGTGAGTCGGCGAAGAGCTACAATGAGCAGTTCTTC
CAISESAKSYNEQFF
>TRBV6-6|few|TRBJ2-1|.
TGTGCCAGCAGTACAGGAATAGCGGAAACCTACAATGAGCAGTTCTTC
CASSTGIAETYNEQFF
>TRBV12-3/TRBV12-4|few|TRBJ1-6|.
TGTGCCAGCAGTTTGGGGGTCGGGGGTTCACCCCTCCACTTT
CASSLGVGGSPLHF
>TRBV7-9|few|TRBJ1-4|.
TGTGCCAGCAGCTTAGGGCGCAATACAACTAATGAAAAACTGTTTTTT
CASSLGRNTTNEKLFF
>TRBV5-1|few|TRBJ1-1|TRBD1
TGCGCCAGCGCCACTCAGTTCGGGACAGGAGGAGGCACTGAAGCTTTCTTT
CASATQFGTGGGTEAFF
>TRBV5-1|.|TRBJ2-7|.
TGCGCCAGCAGCCAAGGAGGACAAGGGAACTACGAGCAGTACTTC
CASSQGGQGNYEQYF
>TRBV29-1|.|TRBJ2-5|.
TGCAGCGTTGACAAGGGCATGGGGGAGACCCAGTACTTC
CSVDKGMGETQYF
>TRBV5-1|many|TRBJ1-1|.
TGCGCCAGCAGCCCTGGGCGCCTCGAGGACACTGAAGCTTTCTTT
CASSPGRLEDTEAFF
>TRBV12-3/TRBV12-4|.|TRBJ2-7|TRBD1
TGTGCCAGCAGTTTTGGACAGGGAGATTCCTACGAGCAGTACTTC
CASSFGQGDSYEQYF
>TRBV7-2|many|TRBJ2-2|.
TGTGCCAGCAGCCCGCAGGTCACCGGGGAGCTGTTTTTT
CASSPQVTGELFF
>TRBV10-3|.|TRBJ1-6|.
TGTGCCATCAGAGCCGGGACCGATAATTCACCCCTCCACTTT
CAIRAGTDNSPLHF
>TRBV7-2|.|TRBJ2-1|.
TGTGCCAGCAGCGTGACTAGTCTCACTGAGCAGTTCTTC
CASSVTSLTEQFF
>TRBV29-1|.|TRBJ1-1|TRBD1
TGCAGCGTCTACGAGACAGGGTACACTGAAGCTTTCTTT
CSVYETGYTEAFF
>TRBV27|.|TRBJ2-7|.
TGTGCCAGCAGTCCGCGAGCGGGCTTCTCCTACGAGCAGTACTTC
CASSPRAGFSYEQYF
>TRBV7-7|.|TRBJ2-1|TRBD2
TGTGCTAGCAGCGTGACGGCGGGAGGTTCCTACAATGAGCAGTTCTTC
CASSVTAGGSYNEQFF
>TRBV7-2|.|TRBJ1-4|.
TGTGCCAGCAGCCTCGTATGGGGACAAAAACTGTTTTTT
CASSLVWGQKLFF
>TRBV2|.|TRBJ2-3|.
TGTGCCAGCTGGACTCCCGGCCTAGGGGATACGCAGTATTTT
CASWTPGLGDTQYF
>TRBV12-3/TRBV12-4|few|TRBJ1-4|.
TGTGCCAGCACCACCGGGCCTCTTAATGAAAAACTGTTTTTT
CASTTGPLNEKLFF
>TRBV15|.|TRBJ2-6|.
TGTGCCACCAGCACAATCCCCTCTGGGGCCAACGTCCTGACTTTC
CATSTIPSGANVLTF
>TRBV4-1|.|TRBJ2-3|TRBD1
TGCGCCAGCAGATTCTTGGACAGGGGCGCAGATACGCAGTATTTT
CASRFLDRGADTQYF
>TRBV18|.|TRBJ1-5|.
TGTGCCAGCTCATCCGATAGCAATCAGCCCCAGCATTTT
CASSSDSNQPQHF
>TRBV4-3|.|TRBJ2-7|.
TGCGCCAGCAGCCAAGTTGGCCCTGGATCCGCCTCGAACGAGCAGTACTTC
CASSQVGPGSASNEQYF
>TRBV5-1|many|TRBJ1-1|.
TGTGCCAGCAGCTTAAGCGAGAACACTGAAGCTTTCTTT
CASSLSENTEAFF
>TRBV5-6|few|TRBJ2-7|TRBD2
TGTGCCAGCAGCTTGGAGGAGCGGGATGTCCACGAGCAGTACTTC
CASSLEERDVHEQYF
>TRBV9|few|TRBJ2-5|.
TGTGCCAGCAGCCCGAGCGGGCCCCAGACCCAGTACTTC
CASSPSGPQTQYF